This TCR beta chain derives from a study of T cells in Graves' hyperthyroidism and ophthalmopathy (dated by TCRdb to the late 2010s). With respect to the entire study: Peripheral blood samples were taken at the time of initial diagnosis, prior to any treatment. TCR V-J signatures able to tell the groups apart were searched for in a discovery cohort of 90 to 100 patients, of whom more than 40 had Graves' ophthalmopathy and more than 55 had stable Graves' hyperthyroidism. Whether ophthalmopathy could be predicted prospectively was tested in an independent validation cohort made up of fewer than 20 hyperthyroidism patients plus 17 patients who later progressed to ophthalmopathy. For training and testing, the 80 to 100 patients in the discovery cohort were randomly divided in a 7:3 ratio. The study also compared thyroid tissue and blood T-cell repertoires from several Graves' hyperthyroidism patients. Once sampling was done, hyperthyroidism patients were given methimazole at a starting dose of 30 mg daily, whereas ophthalmopathy patients were given high-dose intravenous methylprednisolone. According to the paper, TCR Vbeta CDR3 sequencing was carried out on some 130 peripheral blood samples, which came from around 43 ophthalmopathy, approximately 72 hyperthyroidism and 17 progressor patients. What the study reported, not specific to this receptor: No statistical method was used to set the sample size in advance, and investigators knew the group allocation. In validation, the model predicted progression to ophthalmopathy with over 65% sensitivity and around 72% specificity, a median of 6.5 months before onset. A model built on a 13 V-J signature distinguished ophthalmopathy from stable hyperthyroidism, reaching roughly 88% sensitivity and around 81% specificity in cross-validation and 80%/75% in testing. Most expanded thyroid clonotypes (frequency above 0.001) were also detected in blood, suggesting blood repertoires may reflect thyroid immune responses.

Amplification of TCR beta CDR3 regions was carried out from RNA transcripts. A first-round RT-PCR of the TCR CDR3 used the HTBI primer set with the Qiagen OneStep RT-PCR kit. Libraries were constructed in a second round of multiplex PCR, after which size selection and purification were carried out. Sequencing of the libraries was done on an Illumina HiSeq2000 using paired-end 100 bp reads. The study's own analysis went as follows. Raw data were processed with SOAPnuke, discarding reads with adapters, uncalled bases, mean Phred below 15, or no exact constant-primer or identifier match. COPE v1.2.5 was used to merge high-quality paired reads, and clonotypes were defined as unique nucleotide sequences. MiTCR v1.1 was used to align clonotypes to the IMGT TRBV, TRBD and TRBJ reference segments. The analysis was restricted to V-J combinations with a frequency above 0.0001, which together covered 99.2% of the repertoires. A TCS score was defined as the ratio between F50 (clonal expansion) and ExV (chaos), using BLOSUM62-based TCRdist between CDR3 peptides within each V-J. Welch's t-statistics and random forest reduced just over 500 V-J features to roughly 13, which were used in a naive Bayes classifier (R e1071). TCRdb applied fastp at Q25 and MiXCR to the public reads, then kept only in-frame beta chains. Rows are unified per CDR3 protein, each entry keeping the most common DNA and genes. The V and J calls were not made by the authors but by TCRdb's processing. The sample table records about 560,000 distinct CDR3 sequences; approximately 14% of these occur just once. 7.3% of the sample is held by the ten biggest clonotypes.

This clonotype appeared many times. What this receptor recognizes is not known. No base quality values were provided; no much bigger clone lies one nucleotide off. Stable Graves' hyperthyroidism was defined as the absence of progression to ophthalmopathy over 18 months of follow-up. The hyperthyroidism patients were between 18 and 65 years old and newly diagnosed, with a disease duration of less than 2 months. The study excluded patients with uncontrolled infections, other autoimmune diseases, pregnancy or lactation. Diagnoses were based on clinical symptoms, serum thyroxine and TRAb, thyroid ultrasound and orbital computed tomography. Ficoll-Paque density gradient centrifugation was used to isolate PBMCs from around 10 ml of fresh peripheral blood. Total RNA was extracted using Trizol reagent, and RNA quality was assessed on an Agilent 2100 Bioanalyzer. The receptor's source is a woman between 25 and 40 years old with Graves' hyperthyroidism. The sequenced sample was blood.

Read as DNA, the sequence is TGTGCCAGGACTAGCGACAGCTCCTACAATGAGCAGTTCTTC. This translates into CARTSDSSYNEQFF. This chain joins TRBV2 to TRBJ2-1; the junction holds 8 bases that match TRBD2. Counted from cysteine to phenylalanine, this CDR3 has 14 amino acids. The entry retains the CDR3 DNA only, 42 bases that are in frame from base 1. Ends trimmed: V by 9 bases, J by 0 bases; bases unmatched to a gene: 4. As encoded in the germline V gene, CDR1 is SNHLY while CDR2 is FYNNEI.